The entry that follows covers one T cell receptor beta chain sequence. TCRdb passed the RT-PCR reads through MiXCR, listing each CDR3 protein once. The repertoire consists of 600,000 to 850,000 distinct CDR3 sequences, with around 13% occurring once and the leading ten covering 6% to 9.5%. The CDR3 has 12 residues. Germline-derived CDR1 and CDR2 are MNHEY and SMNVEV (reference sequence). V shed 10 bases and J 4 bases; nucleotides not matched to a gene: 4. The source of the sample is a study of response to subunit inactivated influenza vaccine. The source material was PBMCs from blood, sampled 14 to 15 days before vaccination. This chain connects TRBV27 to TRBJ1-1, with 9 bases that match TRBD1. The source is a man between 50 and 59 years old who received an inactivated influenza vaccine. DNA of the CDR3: TGTGCCACCAAGACAGGGGGCACTGAAGCTTTCTTT. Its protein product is CATKTGGTEAFF.